This is a list of T cell receptor beta chains from one sample in a study of T cells after yellow fever vaccination. Using its own MiXCR run on the 5' RACE reads, TCRdb lists one record per CDR3 protein. The profile shows over 300,000 distinct CDR3 sequences, roughly 4.3% of them singletons. The source was PBMCs, collected 5 days after the yellow fever booster vaccination. The receptors here all came from a young man who received the YFV17D yellow fever vaccine. Each CDR3 is given with its conserved first and last residue. The D gene is left open where the match is weak. Part of the rows lack a size; the others show once, few, many or a class for expanded clones.

j_call,v_call,cdr3_length,clone_size,d_call,cdr3_aa,cdr3_nt
TRBJ2-7,TRBV7-8,13,few,NA,CASSPVGYYEQYF,TGTGCCAGCAGCCCCGTCGGGTACTACGAGCAGTACTTC
TRBJ2-1,TRBV7-7,15,many,NA,CASSLGHGTGDEQFF,TGTGCCAGCAGCTTAGGGCATGGGACGGGGGATGAGCAGTTCTTC
TRBJ1-3,TRBV18,14,few,NA,CASSPMADTNTIYF,TGTGCCAGCTCACCCATGGCAGACACAAACACCATATATTTT
TRBJ2-2,TRBV7-3,15,few,TRBD1,CASSQGTGNTGELFF,TGTGCCAGCAGCCAAGGGACAGGGAACACCGGGGAGCTGTTTTTT
TRBJ1-2,TRBV24-1,13,NA,NA,CATSDSQGGVYTF,TGTGCCACCAGTGATTCTCAGGGCGGGGTCTACACCTTC
TRBJ2-2,TRBV12-3/TRBV12-4,16,few,NA,CASTWWGAGDTGELFF,TGTGCCAGCACCTGGTGGGGGGCGGGGGACACCGGGGAGCTGTTTTTT
TRBJ2-5,TRBV5-1,15,NA,NA,CASTHVEGFRETQYF,TGCGCCAGCACCCACGTCGAGGGGTTTCGAGAGACCCAGTACTTC
TRBJ2-1,TRBV18,16,few,TRBD2,CASSPLGAGGNNEQFF,TGTGCCAGCTCACCCCTCGGAGCGGGGGGCAACAATGAGCAGTTCTTC
TRBJ2-3,TRBV29-1,12,few,TRBD1,CSVRQGTDTQYF,TGCAGCGTAAGACAGGGTACAGATACGCAGTATTTT
TRBJ2-3,TRBV4-2,14,few,TRBD2,CASSRKLAPDTQYF,TGTGCCAGCAGCAGGAAACTAGCGCCAGATACGCAGTATTTT
TRBJ2-7,TRBV7-2,14,many,NA,CASSIGTQQYEQYF,TGTGCCAGCTCCATCGGGACACAACAATACGAGCAGTACTTC
TRBJ2-1,TRBV5-1,17,few,NA,CASSVGDGRAFGNEQFF,TGCGCCAGCAGCGTTGGAGATGGCAGGGCCTTTGGCAATGAGCAGTTCTTC
TRBJ1-1,TRBV5-1,13,many,NA,CASSLVEYTEAFF,TGCGCCAGCAGCTTGGTGGAGTACACTGAAGCTTTCTTT
TRBJ2-3,TRBV5-4,18,NA,TRBD2,CASSRGLAGGISTDTQYF,TGTGCCAGCAGCAGAGGCCTAGCGGGGGGGATTAGCACAGATACGCAGTATTTT
TRBJ2-7,TRBV4-2,14,many,NA,CASSPLGGDYEQYF,TGTGCCAGCAGCCCACTCGGCGGGGACTACGAGCAGTACTTC
TRBJ1-2,TRBV7-3,16,NA,NA,CASSANHSPGQGGYTF,TGTGCCAGCAGCGCTAACCATTCCCCTGGACAAGGCGGCTACACCTTC
TRBJ2-1,TRBV7-2,20,few,TRBD2,CASSLVGLAGGPRSYNEQFF,TGTGCCAGCAGCTTAGTCGGTCTAGCGGGCGGTCCCCGCTCCTACAATGAGCAGTTCTTC
TRBJ1-1,TRBV20-1,10,NA,NA,CSASSIEAFF,TGCAGTGCTAGTTCTATTGAAGCTTTCTTT
TRBJ2-3,TRBV19,17,few,NA,CASSTSMAGAGIDTQYF,TGTGCCAGTAGTACCTCAATGGCGGGGGCCGGGATAGATACGCAGTATTTT
TRBJ2-7,TRBV14,13,many,NA,CASSQEWNYEQYF,TGTGCCAGCAGCCAAGAGTGGAACTACGAGCAGTACTTC
TRBJ2-2,TRBV29-1,15,few,NA,CSVEMSDLNTGELFF,TGCAGCGTTGAGATGTCAGACCTGAACACCGGGGAGCTGTTTTTT
TRBJ2-3,TRBV5-1,15,many,NA,CASGSGAVGPDTQYF,TGCGCCAGCGGGTCAGGGGCCGTTGGCCCAGATACGCAGTATTTT
TRBJ1-4,TRBV30,15,NA,NA,CAWSSRGGGNEKLFF,TGTGCCTGGAGCTCCCGGGGGGGTGGGAATGAAAAACTGTTTTTT
TRBJ1-2,TRBV5-6,18,many,NA,CASSLRPTGTGSNYGYTF,TGTGCCAGCAGCCTCCGACCCACCGGGACTGGATCTAACTATGGCTACACCTTC
TRBJ2-6,TRBV6-1,15,many,NA,CASSARVAGANVLTF,TGTGCCAGCAGTGCCAGGGTTGCCGGGGCCAACGTCCTGACTTTC
TRBJ1-1,TRBV4-1,13,many,NA,CASKRGASTEAFF,TGCGCCAGCAAGAGGGGGGCGAGCACTGAAGCTTTCTTT
TRBJ1-1,TRBV28,13,few,NA,CASGNRLNTEAFF,TGTGCCAGCGGGAATCGACTTAACACTGAAGCTTTCTTT
TRBJ1-6,TRBV5-6,14,few,NA,CASSLGWQDTPLHF,TGTGCCAGCAGCTTGGGGTGGCAGGATACACCCCTCCACTTT
TRBJ2-7,TRBV6-5,19,NA,TRBD1,CASSYSHVPGQGAIYEQYF,TGTGCCAGCAGTTACTCCCATGTCCCGGGACAGGGGGCTATCTACGAGCAGTACTTC
TRBJ1-1,TRBV28,12,many,NA,CASISPGGEAFF,TGTGCCAGCATCTCACCGGGGGGCGAAGCTTTCTTT
TRBJ2-5,TRBV27,12,few,NA,CASRGLQETQYF,TGTGCCAGCAGAGGACTTCAAGAGACCCAGTACTTC
TRBJ1-5,TRBV6-2/TRBV6-3,13,NA,TRBD1,CASSRQGAQPQHF,TGTGCCAGCAGTAGACAGGGGGCTCAGCCCCAGCATTTT
TRBJ2-5,TRBV7-2,13,NA,NA,CASSLVKEETQYF,TGTGCCAGCAGCTTAGTGAAGGAAGAGACCCAGTACTTC
TRBJ1-5,TRBV7-9,16,few,NA,CASSSTTWSSNQPQHF,TGTGCCAGCAGCTCTACCACGTGGTCTAGCAATCAGCCCCAGCATTTT
TRBJ1-5,TRBV6-2/TRBV6-3,15,few,NA,CASSFGTSSNQPQHF,TGTGCCAGCAGTTTTGGGACATCTAGCAATCAGCCCCAGCATTTT
TRBJ2-3,TRBV5-1,15,few,NA,CASSLATSEGDTQYF,TGCGCCAGCAGCTTGGCTACGTCCGAGGGAGATACGCAGTATTTT